Reported below is one T cell receptor beta chain. Its specificity is unknown. The entry originates in a study of shared clonotypes between healthy human individuals. Memory CD4+ cells were the fraction left after CD45RA+ naive selection. Regarding the study as a whole: About 5% was the fraction of naive CD4 clonotypes found shared across four donors.

TCRdb's copy holds only in-frame clones and misses some; the assay was immunoSEQ multiplex PCR. Of over a million clones listed, more than 95% were seen once; the top ten hold about 1%. This CDR3 is built from 15 residues. V lost 6 bases, J lost 4 bases, and 18 bases lay in between. Germline V lookup: CDR1 LNHDA, CDR2 SQIVND (reference sequence). The TCR was taken from a man in his thirties or forties in good health. The V gene is TRBV19, the J gene TRBJ1-1; D not resolved. Source material: naive CD4+ T cells sorted from blood. Described subset: CD45RA+ positively selected. DNA of the CDR3: TGTGCCAGTAGCCGAACGGGTGTTGTGGGCACTGAAGCTTTCTTT. Amino acids: CASSRTGVVGTEAFF.